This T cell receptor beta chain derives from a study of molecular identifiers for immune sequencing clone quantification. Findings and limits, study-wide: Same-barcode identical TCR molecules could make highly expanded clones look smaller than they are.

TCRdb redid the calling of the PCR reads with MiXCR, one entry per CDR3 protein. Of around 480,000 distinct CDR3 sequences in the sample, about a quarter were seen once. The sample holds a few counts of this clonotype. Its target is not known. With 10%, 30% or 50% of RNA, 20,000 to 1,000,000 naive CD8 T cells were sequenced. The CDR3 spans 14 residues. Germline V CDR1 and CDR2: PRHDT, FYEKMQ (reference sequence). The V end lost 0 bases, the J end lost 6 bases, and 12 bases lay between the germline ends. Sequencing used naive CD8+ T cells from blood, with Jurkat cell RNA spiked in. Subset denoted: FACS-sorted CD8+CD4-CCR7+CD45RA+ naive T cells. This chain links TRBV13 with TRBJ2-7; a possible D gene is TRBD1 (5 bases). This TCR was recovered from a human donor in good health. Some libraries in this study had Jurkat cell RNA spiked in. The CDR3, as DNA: TGTGCCAGCAGCTTAGGCGCCAGGGAATTCGAGCAGTACTTC. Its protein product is CASSLGAREFEQYF.